These 3 T cell receptor beta chains were sequenced from one sample in a study of OX40 agonist ivuxolimab in advanced cancers. Only in-frame clones appear in the TCRdb table, and some are missing; sequencing was by immunoSEQ multiplex PCR. The sample has nearly 80,000 clones; 70% to 85% are singletons. Here the sequenced sample was CD4+ or CD8+ T cells sorted from blood, taken in a trial of the OX40 agonist ivuxolimab. These receptors came from an adult with an advanced solid tumor such as melanoma, head and neck, liver or kidney cancer.

The chain couples TRBV2 to TRBJ1-5, with D unresolved. In germline, CDR1 is SNHLY, CDR2 FYNNEI. The V end was cut by 3 bases, the J end by 4 bases, with 10 bases between. This CDR3 has 14 amino acids. The CDR3 protein is CASSDSGANQPQHF. The CDR3 DNA is TGTGCCAGCAGTGACTCAGGAGCGAATCAGCCCCAGCATTTT.

The J gene is TRBJ1-1, the V gene TRBV4-1; D gene ambiguous. The V gene's germline CDR1 is MGHRA and CDR2 YSYEKL. Deletions cut 5 bases from V and 2 bases from J, with 12 bases between. The CDR3 is 14 amino acids. The CDR3 DNA is TGCGCCAGCAGCGCTCAGGTGATAAACACTGAAGCTTTCTTT. Translation: CASSAQVINTEAFF.

This clone was detected once. The chain uses TRBV7-2 and TRBJ2-7, with D perhaps matching TRBD2 (5 bases). Germline V lookup: CDR1 SGHTA, CDR2 FQGNSA. This CDR3 region has 15 residues. Trimming stripped 3 bases from V and 0 bases from J, with 12 bases between. The CDR3 region is CASSFSAANSYEQYF. CDR3 nucleotide sequence: TGTGCCAGCAGCTTCTCAGCGGCCAACTCCTACGAGCAGTACTTC. Based on the CDR3 plus reference TRBV7-2 and TRBJ2-7, the full variable domain is GAGVSQSPSNKVTEKGKDVELRCDPISGHTALYWYRQSLGQGLEFLIYFQGNSAPDKSGLPSDRFSAERTGGSVSTLTIQRTQQEDSAVYLCASSFSAANSYEQYFGPGTRLTVT.